One sample yielded the 10 T cell receptor beta chains listed below, sequenced in a study of control samples from healthy donors and cancer patients. Only in-frame clones appear in the TCRdb table, and some are missing; sequencing was by immunoSEQ multiplex PCR. The table includes 93,000 or so clones, approximately 90% detected once. Sample: PBMCs. The receptors derive from a man aged 55 to 70 with lung cancer.

V usage is TRBV29-1 and J usage is TRBJ2-1, with D possibly TRBD1 on 6 matching bases. There are 14 residues in the CDR3. V was pared by 5 bases and J by 0 bases, with 11 bases between. CDR1 is SQVTM and CDR2 is ANQGSEA in the germline V gene. The CDR3 nucleotides read TGCAGCGTTAAAGGACAGAACTCCTACAATGAGCAGTTCTTC. Amino acid sequence: CSVKGQNSYNEQFF.

The V gene is TRBV18, the J gene TRBJ1-4; TRBD1 matches 9 bases. Germline V gene sequence: CDR1 KGHSH, CDR2 LQKENI. The CDR3 extends over 14 amino acids. The V segment lost 3 bases and the J segment 6 bases; nucleotides outside the gene matches: 2. CDR3 sequence reads: CASSPDRGDEKLFF. Here the CDR3 DNA reads TGTGCCAGCTCACCGGACAGGGGAGATGAAAAACTGTTTTTT.

The rearrangement links TRBV5-5 to TRBJ2-5; tentatively, D is TRBD1 (5 bases). Germline CDR1 SGHKS, CDR2 YYEKEE (reference sequence). The V and J ends lost 2 bases and 1 base respectively, with 6 bases between them. The CDR3 length is 13 residues. The CDR3 nucleotides read TGTGCCAGCAGCTTCGACAGCCAAGAGACCCAGTACTTC. It is translated as CASSFDSQETQYF.

The rearrangement joins TRBV5-1 to TRBJ2-3, with D perhaps assigned TRBD1 or TRBD2 (5 bases each). The CDR3 runs to 15 residues. Germline V gene lookup returns CDR1 SGHRS and CDR2 YFSETQ. Trimming pared 0 bases from V and 2 bases from J, leaving 10 bases between. DNA for the CDR3: TGCGCCAGCAGCTTGGACGGGGACCCCACAGATACGCAGTATTTT. This sequence encodes CASSLDGDPTDTQYF.

The V call is TRBV29-1, the J call TRBJ1-4; the D is unclear. The CDR3 covers 11 residues. Per germline, CDR1 SQVTM and CDR2 ANQGSEA. V lost 5 bases, J lost 8 bases, and 9 bases lay in between. As DNA, the CDR3 is TGCAGCGTTAGGAGGAACGAAAAACTGTTTTTT. It codes for CSVRRNEKLFF.

This chain links TRBV12-3 or TRBV12-4 with TRBJ1-1, with D unclear. The V and J ends lost 6 bases and 0 bases respectively, with 8 bases between them. The CDR3 is 13 residues long. CDR3 sequence reads: CASSDTVNTEAFF. CDR3 nucleotide sequence: TGTGCCAGCAGCGACACAGTGAACACTGAAGCTTTCTTT.

V gene TRBV6-5 combines with J gene TRBJ2-7, with TRBD1 matching 7 bases. The germline CDR1 and CDR2 sequences are MNHEY and SVGAGI. V lost 5 bases, J lost 4 bases, and 8 bases stayed unmatched. The CDR3 contains 14 residues. Here the CDR3 DNA reads TGTGCCAGCAGTAGACAGGGCGGAGAATACGAGCAGTACTTC. Protein sequence: CASSRQGGEYEQYF.

In its sample, this clone was seen once. This chain uses TRBV9 with TRBJ2-7; D is ambiguous. This CDR3 region has 14 residues. Germline CDR1 is SGDLS and CDR2 is YYNGEE. Between the trimmed V and J ends, which lost 0 bases and 0 bases, there was a span of 7 bases. CDR3 nucleotides: TGTGCCAGCAGCGTAGTTGACAACTCCTACGAGCAGTACTTC. Translated: CASSVVDNSYEQYF. Full variable domain (rest looked up from reference TRBV9 and TRBJ2-7): DSGVTQTPKHLITATGQRVTLRCSPRSGDLSVYWYQQSLDQGLQFLIQYYNGEERAKGNILERFSAQQFPDLHSELNLSSLELGDSALYFCASSVVDNSYEQYFGPGTRLTVT.

The chain is built from TRBV24-1 and TRBJ1-1; no clear D. V was pared by 7 bases and J by 5 bases, with 13 bases between. This CDR3 comprises 13 residues. The V gene's germline CDR1 is KGHDR and CDR2 SFDVKD. CDR3 region: CATRGSAATEAFF. In nucleotides, the CDR3 is TGTGCCACCAGGGGTTCAGCGGCGACTGAAGCTTTCTTT.

The chain carries TRBV18 and TRBJ1-2; D is possibly TRBD1 (5 bases). The CDR3 is 14 residues long. Trimming took off 3 bases at V and 4 bases at J, with 12 bases between the two ends. CDR1 KGHSH and CDR2 LQKENI come from the germline V gene. CDR3 loop: CASSPTADSYGYTF. Here the CDR3 DNA reads TGTGCCAGCTCACCGACAGCTGATTCCTATGGCTACACCTTC.